This paragraph covers one T cell receptor beta chain sequence. Per the original methods: The authors estimated nucleated cell counts from reference gene primer amplification. Here immunoSEQ multiplex PCR was the method, and the copy in TCRdb shows in-frame clones only, minus some. Clone size and V and J calls were adopted from that table, with D and trimming inferred from the DNA. The data hold about 190,000 clones, with about 85% observed a single time. The data are from a study of blood T cell repertoires in COVID-19. On the study more broadly: Collection of acute and convalescent COVID-19 samples took place in the United States, Italy and Spain. T cells, B-cell-depleted T cells, or PBMCs provided the cDNA or gDNA that served as material.

Trimming removed 0 bases at V and 10 bases at J, with 12 bases between. This CDR3 is built from 13 residues. Germline V gene sequence: CDR1 MRHNA, CDR2 SNTAGT. The chain joins TRBV6-4 to TRBJ1-1; D gene ambiguous. The source is a man in his thirties or forties with acute or convalescent COVID-19. The sample consisted of peripheral blood. The DNA for the CDR3 is TGTGCCAGCAGTGACTCTCGGGTGGGAGCAGCTTTCTTT. Residues: CASSDSRVGAAFF.